This T cell receptor beta chain was sequenced in a study of PD-L1 blockade in urothelial cancer listed by TCRdb under 2017. About the study as a whole: All patients started therapy at some point between 2014 and 2016 and received atezolizumab 1,200 mg intravenously every 3 weeks. About 90% of the roughly 30 patients were identified as males with urothelial cancer of bladder origin, and a prior smoking history was reported by 18 of 29 patients. Durable clinical benefit was achieved by nine patients and was not achieved by 20 patients. Progression-free survival longer than 6 months counted as durable clinical benefit, and TCR features were additionally tested against both progression-free and overall survival. Approximately 29 patients had pretreatment blood TCR-seq, some 25 had at least one posttreatment blood collection, and some 25 had tumor TCR-seq. TCR sequencing covered pretreatment tumor samples and matched, serially collected peripheral blood taken before and after atezolizumab treatment. In the same patients who had TCR sequencing, pretreatment tumors also underwent whole exome sequencing and RNA sequencing. An ECOG performance status of 0 or 1 was recorded for the patients, and 0 to 3 prior chemotherapy regimens had been received by the patients. The study was an exploratory multi-omic analysis of somatic, immune and clinical correlates of response to PD-L1 blockade with atezolizumab in urothelial cancer. Blood samples gave median yields of around 150,000 T cells and more than 80,000 unique TCRs, along with a median clonality of roughly 0.08. Blood samples were analyzed 3 weeks after the start of treatment (second dose) and 6 weeks after the start of treatment. On the study overall, not on this receptor specifically: Improved progression-free and overall survival was found to be associated with pretreatment peripheral blood TCR clonality below the median. Because the sample size was small (n ≈ 28) and many of the analyses were exploratory, the results are meant to be hypothesis-generating. At 3 weeks after the start of treatment, tumor-associated TCR clones in peripheral blood had expanded more in patients with durable benefit (n of about 22, p = 0.022).

The time point label here, explained by the study, means: peripheral blood 6 weeks after treatment start. The cohort included under 35 patients with locally advanced or metastatic urothelial carcinoma who were treated at Memorial Sloan Kettering on a trial protocol. Peripheral blood mononuclear cells were collected pretreatment and during treatment, with between 1 and 8 total time points obtained per patient. The Qiagen DNeasy Blood extraction kit was used to purify genomic DNA from total PBMCs and from tumor samples. Collected pretreatment and during treatment, PBMCs were isolated and stored as previously described. To note about this clone: Its cognate antigen has yet to be identified. Within one base of it there is no much larger clone, and no base qualities were kept.

Reading from cysteine to phenylalanine, the CDR3 counts 16 amino acids. Solely the CDR3 DNA is kept, with 48 bases framed from the first base. From V the trimming removes 1 base and from J it removes 3 bases, while the gene matches leave 6 bases of the junction unaccounted for. According to the germline V gene (reference sequence), CDR1 reads SEHNR and CDR2 reads FQNEAQ. To estimate absolute template abundance from read counts, synthetic TCR analog templates were spiked into each PCR. TCRbeta CDR3 regions were amplified from genomic DNA with bias-controlled V and J gene primers using the immunoSEQ assay. Sequencing of rearranged TCRbeta segments was done at approximately 20X coverage. As for the authors' bioinformatics: Sequencing errors were corrected by clustering, and CDR3s were annotated against IMGT so that V, D and J genes could be assigned. Downstream analyses used only productive TCRbeta rearrangements, leaving out any out-of-frame or stop-codon sequences. Clonality was computed as one minus Shannon entropy normalized by the log of the number of unique productive sequences. Clones differing between time points or between blood and tumor were identified by Fisher's exact test with Benjamini-Hochberg correction at adjusted p below 0.01. This is the immuneACCESS table as TCRdb keeps it, with only in-frame sequences that have V and J called. A part of the clones is gone; compared with another copy, unresolved V genes explain less than half, and the rest is unexplained. V and J calls and clone size are given by that table; D and trimming were obtained from the DNA. This sample comprises 40,000 to 50,000 clones, approximately 83% of them detected only once. The top ten clonotypes cover over 9.5% of the sample.

The chain is encoded by TRBV7-9 joined to TRBJ2-1, with TRBD2 identical over 7 junction bases. This clonotype originated in a man aged 55 to 70 with urothelial cancer. This material consisted of PBMCs, taken around atezolizumab (anti-PD-L1) treatment. Here is the DNA: TGTGCCAGCAGCTTAGATTTGAGCGGGGACTACAATGAGCAGTTCTTC. The resulting protein is CASSLDLSGDYNEQFF.